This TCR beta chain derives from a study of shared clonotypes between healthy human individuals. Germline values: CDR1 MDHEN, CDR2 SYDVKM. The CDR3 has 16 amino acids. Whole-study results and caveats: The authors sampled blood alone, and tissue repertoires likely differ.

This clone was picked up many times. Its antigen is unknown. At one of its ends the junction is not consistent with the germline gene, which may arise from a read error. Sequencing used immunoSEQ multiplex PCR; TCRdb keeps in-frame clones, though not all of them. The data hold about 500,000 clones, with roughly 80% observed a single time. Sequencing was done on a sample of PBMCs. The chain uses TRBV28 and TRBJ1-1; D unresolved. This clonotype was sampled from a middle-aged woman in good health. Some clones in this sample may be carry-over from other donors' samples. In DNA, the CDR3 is TGTGCCAGCAGCAAGCGGGTCGGGCCGCTGGGCACTGGAGCTTTCTTT. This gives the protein CASSKRVGPLGTGAFF.